This paragraph reports one T cell receptor (beta chain). Some clones are missing from TCRdb's copy, which holds only in-frame ones; the method was immunoSEQ multiplex PCR. The table shows 180,000 or so clones, with 80% to 90% occurring only once. The data belong to a study of blood T cell repertoires in COVID-19. After removal of 5 bases from V and 2 bases from J, the junction contained 6 bases not matched to a gene. The germline gives CDR1 LNHDA, CDR2 SQIVND (reference sequence). The CDR3 covers 16 residues. This sequence was found in a middle-aged woman with COVID-19, enrolled during active disease. Sequences were obtained from peripheral blood. The V call is TRBV19, the J call TRBJ2-3, with 11 bases fitting TRBD2. CDR3 DNA sequence: TGTGCCAGTAGTCCACGGACTAGCGGGTACACAGATACGCAGTATTTT. This codes for CASSPRTSGYTDTQYF.